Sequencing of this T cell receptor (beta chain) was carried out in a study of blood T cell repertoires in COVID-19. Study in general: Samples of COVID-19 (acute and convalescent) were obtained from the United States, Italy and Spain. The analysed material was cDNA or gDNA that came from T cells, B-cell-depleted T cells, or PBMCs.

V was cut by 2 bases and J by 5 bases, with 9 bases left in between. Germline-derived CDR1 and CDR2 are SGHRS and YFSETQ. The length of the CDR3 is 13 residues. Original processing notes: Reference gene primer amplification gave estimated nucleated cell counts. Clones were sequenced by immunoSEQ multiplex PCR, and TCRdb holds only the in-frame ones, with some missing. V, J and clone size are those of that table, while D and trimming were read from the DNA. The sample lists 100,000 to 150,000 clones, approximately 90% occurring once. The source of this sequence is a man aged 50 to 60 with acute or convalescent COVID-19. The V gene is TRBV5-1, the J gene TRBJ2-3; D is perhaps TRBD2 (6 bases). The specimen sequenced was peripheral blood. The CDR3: CASSFGGKDTQYF. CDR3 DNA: TGCGCCAGCAGCTTTGGAGGGAAAGATACGCAGTATTTT.